This T cell receptor (beta chain) emerged from a study of T cell repertoires in cytomegalovirus infection (dated by TCRdb to the late 2010s). Regarding the study in general: Recently identified HLA-C-restricted CMV epitopes, whose presentation resists viral immunomodulation, were targeted by peptide stimulations together with well-studied HLA-B-restricted epitopes. Because public TCR beta signatures pointed to carriage of CMV infection together with the matching HLA type, the HLA type of each donor mattered for the analysis.

Beyond this particular receptor, the publication reports: The ex vivo response was dominated by HLA-C-restricted CMV-specific TCR beta clonotypes, which also provided the single most frequent clonotype in two of eight donors. In both this cohort and an independent roughly 400-donor cohort, the cumulative frequency of public TCR beta family members distinguished carriers of CMV infection plus the relevant HLA type.

Sequencing was carried out with an Illumina HiSeq 1500. TCRdb's own reprocessing of the public reads used fastp at Q25 and MiXCR and kept productive beta chains. Each entry merges the rows of one CDR3 protein and shows their most common DNA and genes. Within this sample are 900,000 to 950,000 distinct CDR3 sequences, with less than 40% of them counted one time only. The ten largest clones add up to around 15% of the sample. Details on this clonotype: There is no known antigen for this receptor. Per-base quality was not reported, and no clone a single base away is much larger than it.

V and J are truncated by 9 bases and 8 bases respectively, leaving an intervening sequence of 17 bases. Counted from cysteine to phenylalanine, this CDR3 has 14 amino acids. The only DNA kept is the CDR3, 42 bases in frame from the first base. The germline V gene supplies CDR1 ENHRY and CDR2 SYGVKD. The sample's treatment or condition label is to be understood as: in vitro stimulation with specific CMV peptide epitopes to enrich CMV-specific T cells. The chain uses TRBV10-3 and TRBJ1-6; the D gene identity is not certain. The origin of this receptor is a human donor in good health (CMV status not recorded). Some clones in this sample may be carry-over from other donors' samples. Sequencing was performed on cultured CD8+ T cells from PBMCs, taken from culture after CMV antigen stimulation. Read as DNA, the sequence is TGTGCCATTAGAGTAGAGGGCGGATATTCACCCCTCCACTTT. This encodes CAIRVEGGYSPLHF.